This T cell receptor beta chain was captured by sequencing in a study of T cell changes during pregnancy in multiple sclerosis. This CDR3 has 13 amino acids. Looked up from germline, CDR1 is MNHEY and CDR2 is SVGAGI. V was trimmed by 5 bases and J by 7 bases, leaving 12 bases between them. Measured with immunoSEQ multiplex PCR; TCRdb has only the in-frame clones, and not every one. The profile shows about 45,000 clones, roughly 90% of them singletons. This clone was counted a single time. The clonotype comes from a female donor with multiple sclerosis, enrolled in a pregnancy study. V gene TRBV6-5 combines with J gene TRBJ1-5; D is possibly TRBD1 (6 bases). The input for sequencing was CD8+ T cells from peripheral blood mononuclear cells, taken in the second trimester of pregnancy. CDR3 residues: CASSVDRRQPQHF. DNA for the CDR3: TGTGCCAGCAGTGTCGACAGGAGACAGCCCCAGCATTTT.